A selection of T cell receptor beta chains follows, all from one sample in a study of OX40 agonist ivuxolimab in advanced cancers. Sequenced by immunoSEQ multiplex PCR; TCRdb stores in-frame clones only, minus some. The sample carries about 81,000 clones, about 88% recorded once. This specimen consisted of CD4+ or CD8+ T cells sorted from blood, obtained in a trial of the OX40 agonist ivuxolimab. The receptors stem from an adult with an advanced solid tumor such as melanoma, head and neck, liver or kidney cancer. The conserved cysteine and the conserved F or W are not part of the CDR3 here. The order of the fields is V gene, J gene, CDR3 protein.

>TRBV7-9|TRBJ1-2
ASSLVGASMDGYT
>TRBV19|TRBJ1-4
ASSPGQTNEKLF
>TRBV27|TRBJ1-1
ATQNRNTEAF
>TRBV7-3|TRBJ1-1
ASSLEVGTEAF
>TRBV18|TRBJ2-1
ASSPSPGREQF
>TRBV28|TRBJ1-1
ASSPGVNTEAF
>TRBV6-1|TRBJ1-2
ASSEDWAGSYGYT
>TRBV7-2|TRBJ1-6
ASSSGVNSPLH
>TRBV2|TRBJ1-4
ASTYRATNEKLF
>TRBV5-4|TRBJ2-2
ASSPVRQGSMMAGELF
>TRBV10-3|TRBJ2-5
AISLADRETQY